The present entry profiles one T cell receptor (beta chain) with its context. What antigen it recognizes has not been identified. No base quality information exists; no much larger clone differs at one position. The V and J ends are trimmed by 1 base and 0 bases, leaving 9 bases between them. Counted from cysteine to phenylalanine, this CDR3 has 16 amino acids. Here the CDR3 DNA is all that survives: 48 bases in frame from base 1. The germline V gene supplies CDR1 KGHSH and CDR2 LQKENI. The data belong to a study of T cell responses to AZD1222 COVID-19 vaccine (dated by TCRdb to about 2021). About the study as a whole: AZD1222 recipients whose second dose came at about 4 weeks and those whose second dose came at about 12 weeks were combined into one group, since spike-specific TCR depth and breadth did not differ between the two schedules. A total of 233 trial participants underwent TCR sequencing, of whom about 200 had received two doses of AZD1222 and around 26 had received two doses of the MenACWY control vaccine. Trial participants were enrolled by age into subgroups of 18-55, 56-69 and 70-plus years, and roughly 150, 30 and 60 TCR-sequenced participants, respectively, were included in these subgroups.

Points the paper makes about the study in general: Because no day 14 peak-response samples were available, repertoires were characterized only after the peak T cell response. Participants were mostly white British and included more females than males, and it was suggested by the authors that clonal diversity may have been underestimated. A significant rise in spike-specific TCR breadth and depth was observed after two AZD1222 doses relative to day 0 and relative to MenACWY recipients. CD4 TCRs associated with the vaccine covered the entire spike protein, and the dominant responses were in regions 160-218 and 743-854. In the small 56-69-year group, the increase in depth fell short of significance, most likely because of low power. Nearly half of unique spike-specific TCRs reportedly recognized epitopes outside regions mutated in the B.1.351 and B.1.1.7 variants. Conclusions about previously exposed vaccinees were limited because only 6 or 7 AZD1222 recipients were SARS-CoV-2 seropositive at baseline.

The CDR3 regions of human TCRbeta chains were subjected to immunosequencing. The source study handled its data this way. Repertoire TCRs were checked for matches against a reference library of SARS-CoV-2-specific TCRs that had been generated using the MIRA antigen-specificity platform. Breadth meant the fraction of unique TCRs that were SARS-CoV-2-associated, whereas depth meant the fraction of total T cells that were SARS-CoV-2-associated. Using the MIRA data, each spike-specific TCR was assigned both to the spike region to which the TCR was reactive and to a CD4 or CD8 class. Log10-transformed breadth and depth values were compared by one-way ANOVA with Sidak's multiple comparisons tests. Not all clones reach the TCRdb copy of this immuneACCESS table, which keeps in-frame sequences only. Checked studies attribute under half of the gap to unresolved V genes and leave the rest unexplained. For V, J and clone size, that table is used; D and trimming come from the DNA. This sample has roughly 140,000 clones in its table, and approximately 90% of those were observed once. 5.2% of the sample lies in the top ten.

Sample time point, as interpreted from the label and publication: baseline before first vaccination. Vaccinee samples came from UK trials COV001 and COV002, including a single-blind randomized controlled phase 2/3 trial of AZD1222 (ChAdOx1 nCoV-19) in healthy adults. For TCRbeta chain sequencing, PBMC samples were collected from trial participants at day 0 and at day 28 after the second dose. The chain employs TRBV18 and TRBJ1-4, with the D gene not confidently named. The sample consisted of peripheral blood, taken on day 0 of AZD1222 vaccination. This TCR came from an adult in good health. CDR3 sequence: CASSPLSSATNEKLFF. The DNA is TGTGCCAGCTCACCACTTTCCAGTGCAACTAATGAAAAACTGTTTTTT.